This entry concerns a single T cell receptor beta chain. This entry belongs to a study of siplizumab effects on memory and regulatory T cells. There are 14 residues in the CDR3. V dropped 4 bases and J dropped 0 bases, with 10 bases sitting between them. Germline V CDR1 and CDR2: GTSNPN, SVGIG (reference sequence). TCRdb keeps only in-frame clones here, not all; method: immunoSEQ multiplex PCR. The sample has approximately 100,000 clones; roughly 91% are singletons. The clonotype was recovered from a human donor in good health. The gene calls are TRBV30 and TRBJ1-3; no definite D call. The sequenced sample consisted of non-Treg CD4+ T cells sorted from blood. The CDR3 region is CAWTPGNSGNTIYF. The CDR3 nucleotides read TGTGCCTGGACCCCGGGAAACTCTGGAAACACCATATATTTT.